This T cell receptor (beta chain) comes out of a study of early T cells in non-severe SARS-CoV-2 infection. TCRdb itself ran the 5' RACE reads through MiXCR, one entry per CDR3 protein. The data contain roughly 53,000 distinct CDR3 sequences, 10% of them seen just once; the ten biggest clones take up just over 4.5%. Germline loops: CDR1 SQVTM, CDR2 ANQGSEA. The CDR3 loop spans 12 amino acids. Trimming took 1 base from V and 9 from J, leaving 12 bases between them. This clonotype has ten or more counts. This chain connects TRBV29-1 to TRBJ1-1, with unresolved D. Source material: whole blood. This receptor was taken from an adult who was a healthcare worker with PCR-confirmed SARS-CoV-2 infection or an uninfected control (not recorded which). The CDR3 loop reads CSVEVSGKQAFF. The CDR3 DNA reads TGCAGCGTTGAAGTATCTGGGAAGCAAGCTTTCTTT.